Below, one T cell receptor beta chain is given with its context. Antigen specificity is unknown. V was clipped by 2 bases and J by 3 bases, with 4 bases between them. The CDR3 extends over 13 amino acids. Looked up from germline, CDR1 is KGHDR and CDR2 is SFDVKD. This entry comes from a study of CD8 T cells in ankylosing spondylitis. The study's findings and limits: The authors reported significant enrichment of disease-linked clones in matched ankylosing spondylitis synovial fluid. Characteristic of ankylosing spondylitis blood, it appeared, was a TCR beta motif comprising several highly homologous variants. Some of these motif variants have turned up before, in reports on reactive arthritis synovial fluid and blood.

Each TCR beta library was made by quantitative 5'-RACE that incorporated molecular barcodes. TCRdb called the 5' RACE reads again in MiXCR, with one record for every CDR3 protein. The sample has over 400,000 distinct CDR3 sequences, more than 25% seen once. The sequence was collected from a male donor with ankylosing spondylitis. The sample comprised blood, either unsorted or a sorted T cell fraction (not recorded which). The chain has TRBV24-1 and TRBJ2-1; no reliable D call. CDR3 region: CATSDSHYNEQFF. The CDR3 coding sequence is TGTGCCACCAGTGATTCCCACTACAATGAGCAGTTCTTC.